This T cell receptor beta chain is from a study of shared clonotypes between healthy human individuals. Findings of the study overall: The genetic and exposure-history diversity represented was limited by few donors. Relative to memory subsets, naive subsets generally showed larger estimated richness.

Regarding this clone: The antigen remains unidentified.

V lost 6 bases, J lost 4 bases, and 10 bases lay in between. CDR3 size: 13 residues. Germline V gene sequence: CDR1 SNHLY, CDR2 FYNNEI. This table comes from immunoSEQ multiplex PCR, and its TCRdb copy is limited to in-frame clones, with some not included. Of about 700,000 clones in the sample, around two thirds were seen once. Material for sequencing was memory CD4+ T cells sorted from blood. Subset reported: CD45RA-negative fraction. V is TRBV2 and J is TRBJ2-1; TRBD1 or TRBD2 may be the D gene (5 bases each). The source of this sequence is a woman in her thirties in good health. CDR3 in DNA: TGTGCCAGCAGGGAGGACAAATACAATGAGCAGTTCTTC. Translated, it gives CASREDKYNEQFF.